Listed here are 21 T cell receptor beta chains from one sample, sequenced in a study of human T cells and chemical hapten exposure. The time point here: pre-sensitization, week 0. Specified treatment: therapeutic diphenylcyclopropenone sensitization with weekly scalp DPC. A single record per CDR3 protein comes from TCRdb applying MiXCR to the RACE reads. The sample lists roughly 120,000 distinct CDR3 sequences; roughly 13% were seen once. Specimen: whole blood, collected in connection with sensitization to the hapten diphenylcyclopropenone (DPC). These receptors all come from a woman younger than 30 with alopecia areata. Some clones in this sample may be carry-over from other donors' samples.

The CDR3 nucleotides are TGTGCCTCGGGAAGGGGGCTCTATAATTCACCCCTCCACTTT. Protein product: CASGRGLYNSPLHF. The rearrangement links TRBV28 to TRBJ1-6; 7 bases match TRBD1. The CDR3 is made up of 14 amino acids. Trimming cost V 11 bases and J 3 bases; bases outside gene matches: 7. Per germline, CDR1 MDHEN and CDR2 SYDVKM.

This clonotype has only a few counts. This chain connects TRBV11-2 to TRBJ2-1, with D hard to call. The CDR3 length is 14 residues. V lost 2 bases to trimming and J lost 9 bases, with 14 bases between them. Looked up from germline, CDR1 is SGHAT and CDR2 is FQNNGV. This CDR3 is CASSLWPGMGEQFF. The CDR3 coding sequence is TGTGCCAGCAGCTTATGGCCAGGTATGGGTGAGCAGTTCTTC. The full variable domain, completed using reference TRBV11-2 and TRBJ2-1, is EAGVAQSPRYKIIEKRQSVAFWCNPISGHATLYWYQQILGQGPKLLIQFQNNGVVDDSQLPKDRFSAERLKGVDSTLKIQPAKLEDSAVYLCASSLWPGMGEQFFGPGTRLTVL.

This chain links TRBV7-9 with TRBJ2-7; D gene ambiguous. CDR3 length: 12 amino acids. CDR1 SEHNR and CDR2 FQNEAQ come from the germline V gene (reference sequence). The V gene lost 7 bases and the J gene lost 1 base, with 8 bases spanning the gap. CDR3 nucleotides: TGTGCCAGCACCCCCGGGTCCTACGAGCAGTACTTC. Translation gives CASTPGSYEQYF. Complete variable domain (other parts from reference TRBV7-9 and TRBJ2-7): DTGVSQNPRHKITKRGQNVTFRCDPISEHNRLYWYRQTLGQGPEFLTYFQNEAQLEKSRLLSDRFSAERPKGSFSTLEIQRTEQGDSAMYLCASTPGSYEQYFGPGTRLTVT.

This clonotype was detected many times. Here the CDR3 reads CASSFLTTDRTREAFF. The CDR3 nucleotides read TGTGCCAGCAGCTTTCTCACTACGGACAGGACCCGGGAAGCTTTCTTT. V gene TRBV28 combines with J gene TRBJ1-1; 7 bases agree with TRBD1. CDR1 and CDR2 (germline): MDHEN, SYDVKM. The CDR3 consists of 16 residues. Germline trimming cut 6 bases from V and 8 bases from J; bases unmatched to any gene: 18.

The rearrangement uses TRBV20-1 and TRBJ2-3, with TRBD2 matching 9 bases. Losses at the gene ends were 0 bases for V and 7 bases for J; bases not matched to a gene: 8. From germline, CDR1 is DFQATT and CDR2 SNEGSKA (reference sequence). The CDR3 runs to 15 residues. The CDR3 DNA sequence: TGCAGTGCTAGAGATGAGGCTAGCGGGGTGAATACGCAGTATTTT. It codes for CSARDEASGVNTQYF.

This clonotype has at least ten counts. The rearrangement uses TRBV11-2 and TRBJ1-1; 8 positions agree with TRBD1. With V trimmed by 7 bases and J by 3 bases, 16 bases remained unmatched. This CDR3 region has 17 residues. The germline V gene encodes CDR1 SGHAT and CDR2 FQNNGV. CDR3 nucleotide sequence: TGTGCCAGCATCAAAAGGGCCCAGGGGGCGTCGGACACTGAAGCTTTCTTT. Translated: CASIKRAQGASDTEAFF. The full variable domain, with the rest looked up from reference TRBV11-2 and TRBJ1-1, is EAGVAQSPRYKIIEKRQSVAFWCNPISGHATLYWYQQILGQGPKLLIQFQNNGVVDDSQLPKDRFSAERLKGVDSTLKIQPAKLEDSAVYLCASIKRAQGASDTEAFFGQGTRLTVV.

This clonotype has at least ten counts. The chain combines TRBV4-2 with TRBJ2-7; D gene uncertain. CDR3 length equals 14 residues. Germline-derived CDR1 and CDR2 are LGHNA and YNFKEQ. Deletions cut 2 bases from V and 2 bases from J, with 10 bases between. This CDR3 reads CASSQSDITYEQYF. The CDR3 nucleotides are TGTGCCAGCAGCCAAAGCGACATAACCTACGAGCAGTACTTC.

This clonotype was observed a handful of times. The chain recombines TRBV6-5 with TRBJ1-5, with 8 bases aligning to TRBD1. The V segment lost 5 bases and the J segment 5 bases; nucleotides outside the gene matches: 2. Germline CDR1 and CDR2: MNHEY and SVGAGI. This CDR3 is built from 13 residues. The CDR3 DNA reads as TGTGCCAGCAGTCGGACAGGGCATCAGCCCCAGCATTTT. Its protein is CASSRTGHQPQHF.

Ten or more counts support this clonotype. The chain links TRBV4-1 to TRBJ1-1; D gene ambiguous. The ends were cut back, 6 bases at V and 0 bases at J, with 8 bases in the middle. The CDR3 runs to 13 residues. CDR1 is MGHRA, CDR2 YSYEKL, per germline. Here the CDR3 DNA reads TGCGCCAGCAGAGGACTGATGAACACTGAAGCTTTCTTT. Its translation: CASRGLMNTEAFF.

This clonotype has only a few counts. The DNA for the CDR3 is TGTGCCAGCAGCTTGGACAGGGGGCGAGGAGAGACCCAGTACTTC. This sequence encodes CASSLDRGRGETQYF. J is TRBJ2-5 and V is TRBV5-4, with 9 bases fitting TRBD1. There are 15 residues in the CDR3. V trimming: 0 bases; J trimming: 4 bases; junction bases outside the gene matches: 4. The germline V gene has CDR1 SGHNT and CDR2 YYREEE (reference sequence).

The chain recombines TRBV6-5 with TRBJ2-7; TRBD2 matches 8 bases. Germline CDR1 reads MNHEY; CDR2 reads SVGAGI. The CDR3 has 15 residues. J lost 4 bases, V lost 3 bases, and 8 bases had no gene match. The CDR3 DNA sequence: TGTGCCAGCAGTTATAGAACGGGGGGGCCTTACGAGCAGTACTTC. Its protein is CASSYRTGGPYEQYF.

As concerns this clonotype: At one of its ends the junction is not consistent with the germline gene, which may arise from a read error. V is TRBV4-3 and J is TRBJ2-1; a possible D gene is TRBD2 (6 bases). Germline CDR1 reads LGHNA; CDR2 reads YSLEER. The CDR3 spans 13 residues. CDR3 amino acids: CASSQEYGTYPVF. Here the CDR3 DNA reads TGCGCCAGCAGCCAAGAATACGGGACTTACCCGGTCTTC.

The sample holds a few counts of this clonotype. Mismatch with germline at one junction end may stem from a read error. The chain links TRBV6-5 to TRBJ2-3, with 10 bases aligning to TRBD2. CDR3 length: 12 residues. CDR1 MNHEY and CDR2 SVGAGI come from the germline V gene. The DNA for the CDR3 is TGTTCCAGCGGGGGGGCTGGAGATACGCAGTATTTT. It specifies CSSGGAGDTQYF.

This clonotype has only a few counts. This chain connects TRBV7-2 to TRBJ2-3, with D maybe TRBD1 (5 bases). The CDR3 sequence is 13 residues long. The ends were cut back, 2 bases at V and 4 bases at J, with 7 bases in the middle. In germline, CDR1 is SGHTA, CDR2 FQGNSA. CDR3 loop: CASSLQGSDTQYF. The CDR3 DNA is TGTGCCAGCAGCTTACAGGGTTCAGATACGCAGTATTTT. Full variable domain (remainder filled in from reference TRBV7-2 and TRBJ2-3): GAGVSQSPSNKVTEKGKDVELRCDPISGHTALYWYRQSLGQGLEFLIYFQGNSAPDKSGLPSDRFSAERTGGSVSTLTIQRTQQEDSAVYLCASSLQGSDTQYFGPGTRLTVL.

The chain uses TRBV7-9 and TRBJ1-2, with D possibly being TRBD1 (6 bases). The V end lost 5 bases, the J end lost 4 bases, and 20 bases lay between the germline ends. The CDR3 sequence is 16 residues long. The germline V gene encodes CDR1 SEHNR and CDR2 FQNEAQ (reference sequence). CDR3 nucleotide sequence: TGTGCCAGCAGCCCAAACCTCCTTACAGGGATCTATGGCTACACCTTC. This sequence encodes CASSPNLLTGIYGYTF.

The genes are TRBV29-1 and TRBJ1-1, with 7 bases matching TRBD1. CDR1 and CDR2 (germline): SQVTM, ANQGSEA. With 5 bases clipped from V and 3 bases from J, the junction kept 6 bases outside the gene matches. The CDR3 is 13 residues long. Here the CDR3 DNA reads TGCAGCGTTTCCCGTGACAGGGACACTGAAGCTTTCTTT. Amino acids: CSVSRDRDTEAFF.

This clonotype was seen only a few times. CDR3 coding DNA: TGTGCCAGCTCACCAACGACAGGTGGCTATTCACCCCTCCACTTT. It translates to CASSPTTGGYSPLHF. V and J are TRBV18 and TRBJ1-6, with D tentatively TRBD1 (6 bases). Trimming shortened V by 2 bases and J by 8 bases, and 13 bases separated the two germline ends. Germline CDR1 and CDR2: KGHSH and LQKENI. This CDR3 has 15 amino acids. Full variable domain (rest looked up from reference TRBV18 and TRBJ1-6): NAGVMQNPRHLVRRRGQEARLRCSPMKGHSHVYWYRQLPEEGLKFMVYLQKENIIDESGMPKERFSAEFPKEGPSILRIQQVVRGDSAAYFCASSPTTGGYSPLHFGNGTRLTVT.

This clonotype was seen repeatedly, ten times or more. J is TRBJ2-5 and V is TRBV7-9, with D maybe TRBD2 (5 bases). CDR1 is SEHNR and CDR2 is FQNEAQ in the germline V gene (reference sequence). This CDR3 is 15 amino acids long. V gave up 6 bases and J gave up 1 base, with 15 bases separating them. CDR3 coding DNA: TGTGCCAGCAGTCTCCGGTCCGCGGGCCAAGAGACCCAGTACTTC. Its translation is CASSLRSAGQETQYF.

The chain joins TRBV12-3 or TRBV12-4 to TRBJ2-2; 12 bases are a match to TRBD1. V lost 2 bases to trimming and J lost 5 bases; unmatched junction nucleotides: 12. This CDR3 is built from 19 residues. The CDR3 protein is CASSLSVPGQGASTGELFF. CDR3 nucleotides: TGTGCCAGCAGTTTATCGGTCCCGGGACAGGGGGCTTCGACCGGGGAGCTGTTTTTT.

The chain employs TRBV9 and TRBJ1-6; a possible D gene is TRBD1 (5 bases). Trimming left V 2 bases short and J 0 bases short, with 6 bases between. Germline lookup yields CDR1 SGDLS and CDR2 YYNGEE. CDR3 length: 15 residues. The CDR3 DNA follows: TGTGCCAGCAGCGTGGACAACTCCTATAATTCACCCCTCCACTTT. It codes for CASSVDNSYNSPLHF. The whole variable domain, remainder taken from reference TRBV9 and TRBJ1-6, is DSGVTQTPKHLITATGQRVTLRCSPRSGDLSVYWYQQSLDQGLQFLIQYYNGEERAKGNILERFSAQQFPDLHSELNLSSLELGDSALYFCASSVDNSYNSPLHFGNGTRLTVT.

The rearrangement joins TRBV20-1 to TRBJ1-5; D is undetermined. V was pared by 0 bases and J by 0 bases, with 12 bases between. The CDR3 has 16 amino acids. Germline lookup yields CDR1 DFQATT and CDR2 SNEGSKA (reference sequence). The CDR3 loop is CSARDRWVRSNQPQHF. In DNA form, the CDR3 reads TGCAGTGCTAGAGATCGGTGGGTCCGTAGCAATCAGCCCCAGCATTTT.